One sample yielded the 19 T cell receptor beta chains listed below, sequenced in a study of T-cell memory formation after mild COVID-19 (TCRdb year 2021). Libraries were built with 5' RACE. Sequencing was carried out with an Illumina NovaSeq 6000. TCRdb redid the processing of the public reads, applying fastp at Q25 and MiXCR, and retained in-frame beta chains. CDR3 protein sequences are deduplicated, and each keeps its most common genes and DNA. The sample table contains over 300,000 distinct CDR3 sequences; only one count was recorded for more than 20% of them. The biggest ten clones account for 20% to 25% of the sample. The sequenced material came from PBMCs or a T cell subset sorted from them (not recorded which). These receptor sequences come from a man in his late teens or twenties who had mild COVID-19 (a few samples of this study predate the infection). The sample titles of this study are shuffled in the database, so cell type and time point are left out; the donor was told from shared clones.

The genes are TRBV5-1 and TRBJ1-1, with 8 positions matching TRBD1. This CDR3 is built from 15 residues. Germline values: CDR1 SGHRS, CDR2 YFSETQ. J was trimmed by 2 bases and V by 5 bases; bases with no gene match: 8. Written as DNA, the CDR3 is TGCGCCAGCAGGGGGGTAGGACAGGGCAACACTGAAGCTTTCTTT. Translating gives CASRGVGQGNTEAFF.

V is TRBV6-2 or TRBV6-3 and J is TRBJ2-5; D gene uncertain. The CDR3 covers 12 residues. Trimming pared 1 base from V and 5 bases from J, leaving 5 bases between. The germline V gene has CDR1 MNHEY and CDR2 SVGEGT. The CDR3 region is CASSYLPETQYF. The CDR3 nucleotides read TGTGCCAGCAGTTACTTACCCGAGACCCAGTACTTC.

This clonotype was observed a handful of times. The V call is TRBV5-1, the J call TRBJ2-5, with D perhaps TRBD1 (5 bases). The germline gives CDR1 SGHRS, CDR2 YFSETQ. Trimming pared 0 bases from V and 2 bases from J, leaving 14 bases between. The CDR3 covers 16 residues. In DNA form, the CDR3 reads TGCGCCAGCAGCTTGGAGGCAGGGTATGGACAAGAGACCCAGTACTTC. As protein: CASSLEAGYGQETQYF.

The chain combines TRBV2 with TRBJ2-1, with a weak D call TRBD1 (6 bases). V was clipped by 7 bases and J by 10 bases, with 20 bases between them. CDR3 length: 14 residues. In germline, CDR1 is SNHLY, CDR2 FYNNEI. CDR3 in DNA: TGTGCCAGCACTTTTTGGGGGCTTGCAGAGGAGCAGTTCTTC. Its translation is CASTFWGLAEEQFF.

A note on this clonotype: This may be a read error, as it is one base from a much larger clone. The chain carries TRBV6-1 and TRBJ2-5; D is ambiguous. Germline CDR1 MNHNS, CDR2 SASEGT. V gave up 2 bases and J gave up 0 bases, with 1 base separating them. The CDR3 totals 12 residues. The CDR3 DNA is TGTGCCAGCAGTGAACACCAAGAGACCCAGTACTTC. Protein product: CASSEHQETQYF.

This chain joins TRBV3-1 and TRBJ1-2, with TRBD1 as a possible D gene (5 bases). Trimming cost V 0 bases and J 5 bases, with 13 bases left between them. The CDR3 totals 15 residues. CDR1 is LGHDT, CDR2 YNNKEL, per germline (reference sequence). CDR3 bases: TGTGCCAGCAGCCAAGATCCGGGGACGCAATATGGCTACACCTTC. Protein sequence: CASSQDPGTQYGYTF.

The chain recombines TRBV5-1 with TRBJ2-3; D perhaps matches TRBD2 (5 bases). Looked up from germline, CDR1 is SGHRS and CDR2 is YFSETQ. This CDR3 is built from 12 residues. Trimming stripped 5 bases from V and 6 bases from J, with 10 bases between. CDR3 sequence reads: CASRSSGDTQYF. The CDR3 region has the DNA TGCGCCAGCAGATCATCGGGGGATACGCAGTATTTT.

This clonotype was detected only a few times. The chain joins TRBV21-1 to TRBJ2-1; the D segment call TRBD1 is taken from the table without a DNA check. TRBV21-1 is an annotated pseudogene. This CDR3 spans 15 amino acids. CDR3 residues: CASSLGGTQGNEQFF. DNA for the CDR3: TGTGCCAGCAGCCTTGGGGGGACCCAGGGGAATGAGCAGTTCTTC.

The chain has TRBV6-2 or TRBV6-3 and TRBJ2-7, with TRBD1 matching over 8 bases. Germline V lookup: CDR1 MNHEY, CDR2 SVGEGT. Unmatched junction bases numbered 6, after V lost 7 bases and J lost 4 bases. The CDR3 totals 13 residues. This CDR3 reads CASTDREAYEQYV. The CDR3 DNA is TGTGCCAGCACGGACAGGGAAGCGTACGAGCAGTACGTC.

This clonotype was seen a few times. V and J are TRBV7-2 and TRBJ1-3; tentative D call: TRBD1 (6 bases). Germline-derived CDR1 and CDR2 are SGHTA and FQGNSA. Trimming left V 1 base short and J 3 bases short, with 10 bases between. The CDR3 has 15 amino acids. This CDR3 reads CASSLDSTGGNTIYF. DNA for the CDR3: TGTGCCAGCAGCTTAGACTCGACAGGTGGAAACACCATATATTTT. Variable domain in full (rest from reference TRBV7-2 and TRBJ1-3): GAGVSQSPSNKVTEKGKDVELRCDPISGHTALYWYRQSLGQGLEFLIYFQGNSAPDKSGLPSDRFSAERTGGSVSTLTIQRTQQEDSAVYLCASSLDSTGGNTIYFGEGSWLTVV.

The chain is built from TRBV2 and TRBJ2-3, with a possible D match to TRBD2 (5 bases). In germline, CDR1 is SNHLY, CDR2 FYNNEI. Trimming pared 2 bases from V and 4 bases from J, leaving 13 bases between. This CDR3 comprises 15 residues. The CDR3 loop reads CASSEQYGIADTQYF. The CDR3 nucleotides are TGTGCCAGCAGTGAACAGTACGGGATCGCAGATACGCAGTATTTT. Together with reference TRBV2 and TRBJ2-3, the CDR3 gives the full variable domain: EPEVTQTPSHQVTQMGQEVILRCVPISNHLYFYWYRQILGQKVEFLVSFYNNEISEKSEIFDDQFSVERPDGSNFTLKIRSTKLEDSAMYFCASSEQYGIADTQYFGPGTRLTVL.

This clonotype has only a few counts. CDR3 residues: CASSWRQINEKLFF. DNA of the CDR3: TGCGCCAGCAGCTGGAGACAGATTAATGAAAAACTGTTTTTT. The J gene is TRBJ1-4, the V gene TRBV5-1, with a possible D match to TRBD1 (5 bases). The germline CDR1 and CDR2 sequences are SGHRS and YFSETQ. CDR3 size: 14 residues. The V end was cut by 3 bases, the J end by 4 bases, with 10 bases between.

Comment on this clonotype: This may stem from a read error, because a much larger clone lies one nucleotide away. The chain is built from TRBV7-7 and TRBJ1-1; no firm D call. The CDR3 sequence is 13 residues long. Per germline, CDR1 SSHAT and CDR2 FNYEAQ (reference sequence). This chain's CDR3 is CASSLSVNTETFF. Here the CDR3 DNA reads TGTGCTAGCAGCTTGTCCGTGAACACTGAAACTTTCTTT.

This rearrangement joins TRBV12-3 or TRBV12-4 to TRBJ2-1; no clear D gene. The CDR3 spans 14 residues. Trimming shortened V by 4 bases and J by 2 bases, and 9 bases separated the two germline ends. The CDR3 region is CASSSEATYNEQFF. CDR3 sequence (DNA): TGTGCCAGCAGTTCTGAAGCCACCTACAATGAGCAGTTCTTC.

This chain links TRBV5-1 with TRBJ2-2, with unresolved D. The V end lost 2 bases, the J end lost 7 bases, and 12 bases lay between the germline ends. The germline CDR1 and CDR2 sequences are SGHRS and YFSETQ. CDR3 length: 14 amino acids. CDR3 in amino acids: CASSFLDANGELFF. The CDR3 DNA reads as TGCGCCAGCAGCTTCTTGGACGCAAACGGGGAGCTGTTTTTT.

The chain links TRBV24-1 to TRBJ2-2, with D possibly TRBD2 on 6 matching bases. V lost 2 bases to trimming and J lost 4 bases, with 16 bases between them. The CDR3 runs to 17 residues. Germline assignment: CDR1 KGHDR and CDR2 SFDVKD. CDR3 DNA: TGTGCCACCAGTGATTCCCCGGGCTCCGGGGGCACCGGGGAGCTGTTTTTT. Its protein product is CATSDSPGSGGTGELFF.

J is TRBJ1-2 and V is TRBV5-1; D unclear. V was pared by 4 bases and J by 5 bases, with 15 bases between. CDR3 length: 14 residues. Germline V gives CDR1 SGHRS, CDR2 YFSETQ. The CDR3 DNA sequence: TGCGCCAGCAGCCCCGAGGCTGGGGTTTATGGCTACACCTTC. Amino acids: CASSPEAGVYGYTF.

Note on this clonotype: Compared with germline, one end of the junction differs, possibly owing to a read error. V is TRBV12-3 or TRBV12-4 and J is TRBJ2-5; D unclear. This CDR3 region has 15 residues. This CDR3 is CASSISLGSQETLYF. As DNA, the CDR3 is TGTGCCAGCAGCATCTCGTTGGGATCCCAAGAGACCCTGTACTTC.

The rearrangement links TRBV15 to TRBJ1-2; perhaps TRBD1 as D (6 bases). Trimming shortened V by 2 bases and J by 0 bases, and 16 bases separated the two germline ends. The CDR3 has 17 amino acids. Germline V gives CDR1 LNHNV, CDR2 YYDKDF (reference sequence). The CDR3 bases are TGTGCCACCAGCAGAAACAGGGTCGATTTGTCTAACTATGGCTACACCTTC. Its translation: CATSRNRVDLSNYGYTF.